Each of the 5 T cell receptor beta chains below was sequenced from the same sample in a study of T cell changes during pregnancy in multiple sclerosis. Profiling relied on immunoSEQ multiplex PCR, and the TCRdb table lists in-frame clones only, not all of them. Found here are some 77,000 clones, roughly 92% of them singletons; the top ten hold approximately 0.2%. The input for sequencing was CD4+ T cells from peripheral blood mononuclear cells, taken before pregnancy. The receptors were sampled from a female donor with multiple sclerosis, enrolled in a pregnancy study.

The chain joins TRBV11-2 to TRBJ2-7; weak D call: TRBD1 (5 bases). Germline CDR1 SGHAT, CDR2 FQNNGV. The CDR3 is 17 residues long. Trimming took off 3 bases at V and 3 bases at J, with 21 bases between the two ends. The DNA of the CDR3 is TGTGCCAGCAGCTTCCTAAACCCCGGGCCAAGGGGCTACGAGCAGTACTTC. Amino acids: CASSFLNPGPRGYEQYF.

V usage is TRBV5-6 and J usage is TRBJ1-2; the D gene is possibly TRBD1 (5 bases). CDR3 length equals 17 residues. Germline CDR1 reads SGHDT; CDR2 reads YYEEEE. V lost 0 bases to trimming and J lost 3 bases, with 18 bases between them. The CDR3, as DNA: TGTGCCAGCAGCTTGGCCTCCCGAGCAGGGTTAGACTATGGCTACACCTTC. Its translation is CASSLASRAGLDYGYTF.

The chain carries TRBV27 and TRBJ2-5; D ambiguous. The germline V gene has CDR1 MNHEY and CDR2 SMNVEV (reference sequence). The CDR3 spans 12 residues. The V gene lost 5 bases and the J gene lost 8 bases, with 12 bases spanning the gap. As DNA, the CDR3 is TGTGCCAGCAGTGCCAGACAAGGTACCCAGTACTTC. Translation: CASSARQGTQYF.

V usage is TRBV9 and J usage is TRBJ2-5; TRBD1 agrees at 7 bases. CDR1 and CDR2 from the germline V gene are SGDLS and YYNGEE. This CDR3 comprises 14 residues. Trimming took 6 bases from V and 2 from J; bases not matched to a gene: 7. The CDR3 DNA reads as TGTGCCAGCACCCCACAGGGGATACAAGAGACCCAGTACTTC. It yields the protein CASTPQGIQETQYF. The whole variable domain, filled in from reference TRBV9 and TRBJ2-5, reads DSGVTQTPKHLITATGQRVTLRCSPRSGDLSVYWYQQSLDQGLQFLIQYYNGEERAKGNILERFSAQQFPDLHSELNLSSLELGDSALYFCASTPQGIQETQYFGPGTRLLVL.

CDR3 nucleotides: TGTGCCAGCAGTTATAGGACAGGAAGGAACACTGAAGCTTTCTTT. As protein: CASSYRTGRNTEAFF. V is TRBV5-4 and J is TRBJ1-1; 7 nucleotides line up with TRBD1. The CDR3 extends over 15 amino acids. V dropped 5 bases and J dropped 1; count of bases not matched to a gene: 8. From germline, CDR1 is SGHNT and CDR2 YYREEE (reference sequence).